One T cell receptor (beta chain) is described in this entry. The data stem from a study of control samples from healthy donors and cancer patients. This table comes from immunoSEQ multiplex PCR, and its TCRdb copy is limited to in-frame clones, with some not included. There are approximately 90,000 clones in the sample; about four fifths occur only once, and 38% lies in the top ten. Trimming took 6 bases from V and 0 from J, leaving 8 bases between them. Germline loops: CDR1 SGHTA, CDR2 FQGNSA. The CDR3 has 13 residues. This clonotype was obtained from a man between 65 and 79 years old with lung cancer. This rearrangement joins TRBV7-2 to TRBJ1-1; D gene unclear. Sequenced input: PBMCs. CDR3 loop: CASSLTVNTEAFF. The DNA of the CDR3 is TGTGCCAGCAGTCTCACAGTGAACACTGAAGCTTTCTTT. Drawing the rest from reference TRBV7-2 and TRBJ1-1, the complete variable domain is GAGVSQSPSNKVTEKGKDVELRCDPISGHTALYWYRQSLGQGLEFLIYFQGNSAPDKSGLPSDRFSAERTGGSVSTLTIQRTQQEDSAVYLCASSLTVNTEAFFGQGTRLTVV.